This T cell receptor (beta chain) was retrieved from a study of OX40 agonist ivuxolimab in advanced cancers. About the study as a whole: Ivuxolimab was a fully human IgG2 agonistic monoclonal antibody targeting the costimulatory receptor OX40 (CD134). Peripheral TCRbeta sequencing was intended to test whether TCR sequence diversity was altered and clonal T-cell expansion was caused by ivuxolimab. Intravenous ivuxolimab was administered to patients every 2 weeks at six dose levels: 0.01, 0.1, 0.3, 1.5, 3 and 10 mg/kg. A male proportion of roughly 80% and a mean age of approximately 60 years, ranging from roughly 23 to 85, were recorded for the dose-escalation cohort. The paper reports the monotherapy dose-escalation portion (N of about 47 patients) of the phase I ivuxolimab trial. Of the roughly 52 dose-escalation patients, hepatocellular carcinoma was present in about 20, melanoma in approximately 15, renal cell carcinoma in 9 and head and neck cancer in 9. Patients were allowed to have had prior anti-PD-1, anti-PD-L1 or anti-CTLA-4 therapy, and 40% of the dose-escalation patients had been treated with checkpoint inhibitors. Partial responses were achieved by three dose-escalation patients, of whom one had hepatocellular carcinoma and two had cutaneous melanoma.

Deletion took 7 bases off V and 3 bases off J, with a span of 12 bases between the germline ends. The CDR3 measures 13 amino acids from cysteine to phenylalanine. Only the CDR3 region is kept as DNA, spanning 39 bases read in frame from base 1. In the germline V gene (reference sequence), CDR1 corresponds to LNHDA and CDR2 to SQIVND. For sequencing of the TCRbeta CDR3 region, genomic DNA was extracted from the sorted cells. The immunoSEQ Assay was used for sequencing of TCRbeta CDR3 regions. TCRdb stores this immuneACCESS table with in-frame sequences only. Part of the clones is absent; in the studies checked, under half of the shortfall reflects unresolved V genes, and no reason is known for the rest. The sample has more than 30,000 clones on record, around 87% of them singletons. The ten largest account for roughly 25% of the sample. Comment on this clone: Its antigen remains unidentified. No base-level quality is on record; no much larger clone is a single base apart.

The trial excluded patients who had a history of autoimmune disease or who were on systemic immunosuppression. In every dose cohort, peripheral blood was drawn for TCR sequencing at baseline, cycle 4 day 1, and cycle 7 day 1. The samples were drawn from a first-in-human, open-label, multicenter phase I dose-escalation trial of ivuxolimab. Adults with locally advanced or metastatic melanoma, renal cell carcinoma, hepatocellular carcinoma or head and neck squamous cell carcinoma were enrolled in the trial. Before TCR sequencing, CD4+ and CD8+ T cells were separately sorted from peripheral blood. General findings and caveats noted by the study authors: At doses from 0.1 to 3.0 mg/kg, clonal expansion was seen in both CD4+ and CD8+ blood T cells between baseline and week 6. Which antigens the clonally expanded peripheral T cells were specific for was not determined. After ivuxolimab, expanded clones were on average more numerous among CD8+ T cells than among CD4+ T cells. In the 0.1-3.0 mg/kg groups, partial responders were among the patients with the lowest normalized peripheral clonal expansion, particularly in CD8+ T cells. Low levels of normalized T-cell clonal expansion were also seen in some patients who did not respond.

Sequences were derived from CD4+ or CD8+ T cells sorted from blood, sampled in a trial of the OX40 agonist ivuxolimab. The chain links TRBV19 with TRBJ1-1; the D gene is unclear. This TCR was sampled from an adult with an advanced solid tumor such as melanoma, head and neck, liver or kidney cancer. The bases are TGTGCCAGTATTAACCAAGGGTACACTGAAGCTTTCTTT. Its protein is CASINQGYTEAFF.